The rows below give T cell receptor beta chains drawn from one sample of a study of T-cell memory formation after mild COVID-19. TCRdb reanalysed the 5' RACE reads using MiXCR and keeps one entry per CDR3 protein. This sample carries around 200,000 distinct CDR3 sequences, about a fifth of them seen once, and the ten largest clones take 3.5% to 5%. Sequenced input: PBMCs or a T cell subset sorted from them (not recorded which). The origin of the receptors is a man younger than 30 who had mild COVID-19 (a few samples of this study predate the infection). Cell type and time point are not known. The CDR3 runs from the conserved cysteine through the conserved F or W. The D gene is left open where the match is weak. For some rows the clone size is stated as once, few or many, or as a class when expanded; others skip it.

abundance: few; j_gene: TRBJ2-7; d_gene: TRBD2; len: 15; v_gene: TRBV20-1; CDR3nt: TGCAGTGCTCCAAGACTAGCGGGGGACTCCTACGAGCAGTACTTC; CDR3aa: CSAPRLAGDSYEQYF
abundance: few; j_gene: TRBJ2-2; d_gene: NA; len: 15; v_gene: TRBV7-2; CDR3nt: TGTGCCAGCAGCTTTATCGGGCGGAACACCGGGGAGCTGTTTTTT; CDR3aa: CASSFIGRNTGELFF
abundance: many; j_gene: TRBJ2-5; d_gene: NA; len: 11; v_gene: TRBV7-2; CDR3nt: TGTGCCAGCAGCTTTTTTGGGACCCAGTACTTC; CDR3aa: CASSFFGTQYF
abundance: NA; j_gene: TRBJ2-2; d_gene: NA; len: 12; v_gene: TRBV27; CDR3nt: TGTGCCAGCAGTTGGAGCACCGGGGAGCTGTTTTTT; CDR3aa: CASSWSTGELFF
abundance: NA; j_gene: TRBJ2-3; d_gene: NA; len: 12; v_gene: TRBV12-3/TRBV12-4; CDR3nt: TGTGCCAGCAGTACAGGGTCAGATACGCAGTATTTT; CDR3aa: CASSTGSDTQYF
abundance: NA; j_gene: TRBJ2-7; d_gene: NA; len: 11; v_gene: TRBV20-1; CDR3nt: TGCAGTGCTTTGGACAGCTACGAGCAGTACTTC; CDR3aa: CSALDSYEQYF
abundance: NA; j_gene: TRBJ2-2; d_gene: TRBD2; len: 17; v_gene: TRBV4-2; CDR3nt: TGTGCCAGCAGCCAAGATCTAGCGGGGGGGCCAACCGGGGAGCTGTTTTTT; CDR3aa: CASSQDLAGGPTGELFF
abundance: NA; j_gene: TRBJ2-5; d_gene: NA; len: 16; v_gene: TRBV20-1; CDR3nt: TGCAGTGCTAGAGAGAGGGGCAGGGAGTATCAAGAGACCCAGTACTTC; CDR3aa: CSARERGREYQETQYF
abundance: NA; j_gene: TRBJ2-1; d_gene: NA; len: 16; v_gene: TRBV9; CDR3nt: TGTGCCAGCAGCGTAGACGGAAGCAGCGGCCGCAATGAGCAGTTCTTC; CDR3aa: CASSVDGSSGRNEQFF
abundance: NA; j_gene: TRBJ2-7; d_gene: TRBD2; len: 16; v_gene: TRBV15; CDR3nt: TGTGCCACCAGCAGAGATTCGGCTAGCGGGGCCTACGAGCAGTACTTC; CDR3aa: CATSRDSASGAYEQYF
abundance: NA; j_gene: TRBJ2-3; d_gene: NA; len: 11; v_gene: TRBV21-1; CDR3nt: TGTGCCAGCAGCAACCACAGATACGCAGTATTT; CDR3aa: CASSNHRYAVF
abundance: few; j_gene: TRBJ2-7; d_gene: TRBD1; len: 16; v_gene: TRBV12-3/TRBV12-4; CDR3nt: TGTGCCAGCAGTTTTGGATCGGACAGGGGGAACTACGAGCAGTACTTC; CDR3aa: CASSFGSDRGNYEQYF
abundance: NA; j_gene: TRBJ1-4; d_gene: TRBD1; len: 17; v_gene: TRBV18; CDR3nt: TGTGCCAGCTCTACGCGGACAGGGGGCTTGGCTAATGAAAAACTGTTTTTT; CDR3aa: CASSTRTGGLANEKLFF
abundance: few; j_gene: TRBJ1-2; d_gene: NA; len: 13; v_gene: TRBV6-2/TRBV6-3; CDR3nt: TGTGCCAGCAGAGCGACAGGAAACTATGGCTACACCTTC; CDR3aa: CASRATGNYGYTF
abundance: NA; j_gene: TRBJ2-1; d_gene: NA; len: 15; v_gene: TRBV6-2/TRBV6-3; CDR3nt: TGTGCCAGAGCCCCCTTTGACAGAAAGGGTAATGAGCAGTTCTTC; CDR3aa: CARAPFDRKGNEQFF
abundance: few; j_gene: TRBJ2-7; d_gene: TRBD2; len: 14; v_gene: TRBV7-2; CDR3nt: TGTGCCAGCAGCTTCGGCAGGGAGGGCTACGAGCAGTACTTC; CDR3aa: CASSFGREGYEQYF
abundance: NA; j_gene: TRBJ2-3; d_gene: NA; len: 15; v_gene: TRBV30; CDR3nt: TGTGCCTGGGCCCGACAGGACTTAAACCTAGATACGCAGTATTTT; CDR3aa: CAWARQDLNLDTQYF
abundance: NA; j_gene: TRBJ1-1; d_gene: NA; len: 12; v_gene: TRBV7-3; CDR3nt: TGTGCCAGCAGTTCAGGGGTGGGAGAAGCTTTCTTT; CDR3aa: CASSSGVGEAFF
abundance: NA; j_gene: TRBJ2-2; d_gene: TRBD2; len: 15; v_gene: TRBV28; CDR3nt: TGTGCCAGCAGTCTAGCGGGGGAGAACACCGGGGAGCTGTTTTTT; CDR3aa: CASSLAGENTGELFF
abundance: NA; j_gene: TRBJ1-4; d_gene: TRBD1; len: 16; v_gene: TRBV5-6; CDR3nt: TGTGCCAGCAGCTTCGACAGGGGGGTAACTAATGAAAAACTGTTTTTT; CDR3aa: CASSFDRGVTNEKLFF
abundance: NA; j_gene: TRBJ2-2; d_gene: NA; len: 14; v_gene: TRBV5-1; CDR3nt: TGCGCCAGCAGCAGGTACATAGGCACCGGGGAGCTGTTTTTT; CDR3aa: CASSRYIGTGELFF
abundance: NA; j_gene: TRBJ2-7; d_gene: NA; len: 14; v_gene: TRBV7-2; CDR3nt: TGTGCCAGCAGCCCGGACCGTGGATCCTACGAGCAGTACTTC; CDR3aa: CASSPDRGSYEQYF
abundance: NA; j_gene: TRBJ2-1; d_gene: NA; len: 14; v_gene: TRBV11-2; CDR3nt: TGTGCCAGCAGCCAGGGGCAGGACTACAATGAGCAGTTCTTC; CDR3aa: CASSQGQDYNEQFF
abundance: NA; j_gene: TRBJ1-5; d_gene: NA; len: 12; v_gene: TRBV9; CDR3nt: TGTGCCAGCAGCGTCGGAGACCAACCCCAGCATTTT; CDR3aa: CASSVGDQPQHF
abundance: NA; j_gene: TRBJ2-7; d_gene: NA; len: 17; v_gene: TRBV12-3/TRBV12-4; CDR3nt: TGTGCCAGCAGTCATAGATCCGGGCCGCTTACGTCCTACGAGCAGTACTTC; CDR3aa: CASSHRSGPLTSYEQYF
abundance: NA; j_gene: TRBJ2-7; d_gene: TRBD2; len: 15; v_gene: TRBV6-2/TRBV6-3; CDR3nt: TGTGCCAGCAGTTCTAGCGGGGGGGCCGTCTACGAGCAGTACTTC; CDR3aa: CASSSSGGAVYEQYF
abundance: NA; j_gene: TRBJ2-1; d_gene: NA; len: 15; v_gene: TRBV7-9; CDR3nt: TGTGCCAGCAGCTTAGCCAGGGCCGGGGCCAATGAGCAGTTCTTC; CDR3aa: CASSLARAGANEQFF
abundance: few; j_gene: TRBJ1-1; d_gene: NA; len: 13; v_gene: TRBV29-1; CDR3nt: TGCAGCGTTGAACCGGGGGAGGGCACTGAAGCTTTCTTT; CDR3aa: CSVEPGEGTEAFF
abundance: many; j_gene: TRBJ1-2; d_gene: TRBD1; len: 14; v_gene: TRBV7-2; CDR3nt: TGTGCCAGCAGCTTAGGGGACAGGGTAAAAGGCTACACCTTC; CDR3aa: CASSLGDRVKGYTF
abundance: NA; j_gene: TRBJ1-5; d_gene: TRBD1; len: 15; v_gene: TRBV20-1; CDR3nt: TGCAGTGCTCGTTCACAGGGGGCGAGCAATCAGCCCCAGCATTTT; CDR3aa: CSARSQGASNQPQHF
abundance: NA; j_gene: TRBJ2-2; d_gene: TRBD1; len: 16; v_gene: TRBV11-2; CDR3nt: TGTGCCAGCAGCTTTACCGGGACAGTGAACACCGGGGAGCTGTTTTTT; CDR3aa: CASSFTGTVNTGELFF
abundance: few; j_gene: TRBJ1-6; d_gene: NA; len: 13; v_gene: TRBV2; CDR3nt: TGTGCCAGCAGCCCTAGGCAGGGGACACCCCTCCACTTT; CDR3aa: CASSPRQGTPLHF
abundance: many; j_gene: TRBJ2-1; d_gene: TRBD2; len: 16; v_gene: TRBV7-9; CDR3nt: TGTGCCAGCAGCGGGTTTAGCGGGGGATCCTACAATGAGCAGTTCTTC; CDR3aa: CASSGFSGGSYNEQFF